A selection of T cell receptor beta chains follows, all from one sample in a study of T cell responses to AZD1222 COVID-19 vaccine. Using immunoSEQ multiplex PCR, the repertoire was profiled, and TCRdb retains in-frame clones only, with some absent. The sample includes 200,000 or so clones, approximately 94% of them seen just once. Specimen: peripheral blood, collected on day 0 of AZD1222 vaccination. These receptors all stem from an adult in good health. Both conserved end residues are part of each CDR3. The order of the fields is clone size, D gene, V gene, J gene, CDR3 protein, CDR3 DNA. A D gene is named only where the DNA matches it firmly. Size is stated for part of the rows, as once, few or many counts, or as a class when the clone is expanded.

size: -
D: -
V: TRBV25-1
J: TRBJ2-4
CDR3: CASRDTGSKNIQYF
DNA: TGTGCCAGCAGAGATACAGGGTCCAAAAACATTCAGTACTTC

size: -
D: -
V: TRBV6-2/TRBV6-3
J: TRBJ2-5
CDR3: CASSYLHPQETQYF
DNA: TGTGCCAGCAGTTACCTCCACCCCCAAGAGACCCAGTACTTC

size: -
D: TRBD2
V: TRBV7-7
J: TRBJ2-7
CDR3: CASSPGLAGEEQYF
DNA: TGTGCTAGCAGCCCGGGGCTAGCGGGAGAAGAGCAGTACTTC

size: -
D: -
V: TRBV4-2
J: TRBJ2-7
CDR3: CASSLSRDPGGEQYF
DNA: TGTGCCAGCAGCCTTTCCAGGGACCCCGGGGGCGAGCAGTACTTC

size: -
D: TRBD2
V: TRBV7-6
J: TRBJ2-1
CDR3: CASRPAGLASDEQFF
DNA: TGTGCCAGCAGACCAGCAGGACTAGCGAGCGATGAGCAGTTCTTC

size: -
D: -
V: TRBV19
J: TRBJ1-5
CDR3: CASSGVVRNQPQHF
DNA: TGTGCCAGTAGTGGGGTGGTAAGAAATCAGCCCCAGCATTTT

size: -
D: -
V: TRBV19
J: TRBJ1-2
CDR3: CASSILASPYGYTF
DNA: TGTGCCAGTAGTATCCTTGCCAGTCCTTACGGCTACACCTTC

size: once
D: -
V: TRBV7-9
J: TRBJ1-1
CDR3: CASSRALMNTEAFF
DNA: TGTGCCAGCAGCCGCGCATTGATGAACACTGAAGCTTTCTTT

size: once
D: -
V: TRBV11-2
J: TRBJ2-7
CDR3: CASSEGWAAYEQYF
DNA: TGTGCCAGCAGCGAAGGCTGGGCTGCCTACGAGCAGTACTTC

size: -
D: -
V: TRBV7-3
J: TRBJ2-7
CDR3: CASSLTPDGYEQYF
DNA: TGTGCCAGCAGCTTAACCCCGGACGGCTACGAGCAGTACTTC

size: once
D: -
V: TRBV27
J: TRBJ2-1
CDR3: CASSSRDVRFF
DNA: TGTGCCAGCAGTTCCCGGGATGTGCGGTTCTTC

size: -
D: TRBD1
V: TRBV7-9
J: TRBJ2-7
CDR3: CASSAAGQGIYEQYF
DNA: TGTGCCAGCAGCGCCGCGGGACAGGGTATCTACGAGCAGTACTTC

size: -
D: TRBD1
V: TRBV6-5
J: TRBJ1-6
CDR3: CASSTGTGASPLHF
DNA: TGTGCCAGCAGTACCGGGACAGGGGCTTCACCCCTCCACTTT

size: -
D: TRBD2
V: TRBV3-1/TRBV3-2
J: TRBJ2-7
CDR3: CASSRWREGPKWNF
DNA: TGTGCCAGCAGCCGCTGGCGGGAGGGGCCTAAGTGGAACTTC

size: -
D: -
V: TRBV13
J: TRBJ2-2
CDR3: CASSLEGANTGELFF
DNA: TGTGCCAGCAGCCTCGAGGGGGCGAACACCGGGGAGCTGTTTTTT

size: -
D: -
V: TRBV7-2
J: TRBJ1-1
CDR3: CASSLSFGFGGTLNTEAFF
DNA: TGTGCCAGCAGCTTATCTTTTGGTTTTGGGGGGACCTTGAACACTGAAGCTTTCTTT

size: -
D: TRBD2
V: TRBV28
J: TRBJ2-2
CDR3: CASSDRSGRAPTGELFF
DNA: TGTGCCAGCAGTGACCGTAGCGGGAGGGCGCCCACCGGGGAGCTGTTTTTT

size: once
D: -
V: TRBV30
J: TRBJ1-4
CDR3: CAWSRGMGEKLFF
DNA: TGTGCCTGGAGTCGGGGGATGGGTGAAAAACTGTTTTTT

size: -
D: -
V: TRBV4-1
J: TRBJ2-1
CDR3: CASSQELLARSSYNEQFF
DNA: TGCGCCAGCAGCCAAGAATTACTAGCTCGGAGCTCCTACAATGAGCAGTTCTTC

size: -
D: TRBD1
V: TRBV9
J: TRBJ1-4
CDR3: CASSLGQGAWNEKLFF
DNA: TGTGCCAGCAGCCTGGGACAGGGGGCCTGGAATGAAAAACTGTTTTTT

size: -
D: TRBD2
V: TRBV5-1
J: TRBJ2-5
CDR3: CASSLVASGKETQYF
DNA: TGCGCCAGCAGCTTGGTGGCTAGCGGGAAGGAGACCCAGTACTTC

size: -
D: TRBD2
V: TRBV11-1
J: TRBJ2-1
CDR3: CASRRTSGSYNEQFF
DNA: TGTGCCAGCAGGCGGACTAGCGGGAGTTACAATGAGCAGTTCTTC

size: -
D: -
V: TRBV19
J: TRBJ1-4
CDR3: CASSIIAGTTEKLFF
DNA: TGTGCCAGTAGTATCATCGCAGGGACCACCGAAAAACTGTTTTTT

size: -
D: TRBD1
V: TRBV3-1/TRBV3-2
J: TRBJ2-2
CDR3: CASRRGLDTGELFF
DNA: TGTGCCAGCCGAAGGGGGCTGGACACCGGGGAGCTGTTTTTT

size: -
D: -
V: TRBV28
J: TRBJ2-7
CDR3: CASSTPGNPYEQYF
DNA: TGTGCCAGCAGTACCCCAGGGAACCCCTACGAGCAGTACTTC

size: once
D: -
V: TRBV5-5
J: TRBJ1-6
CDR3: CASSRTDSSYNSPLHF
DNA: TGTGCCAGCAGCCGGACAGACAGCTCCTATAATTCACCCCTCCACTTT

size: -
D: TRBD2
V: TRBV29-1
J: TRBJ2-2
CDR3: CSLRTSGAGGELFF
DNA: TGCAGCCTACGGACTAGCGGGGCCGGCGGGGAGCTGTTTTTT

size: -
D: -
V: TRBV19
J: TRBJ1-1
CDR3: CASSMEGDTEAFF
DNA: TGTGCCAGTAGTATGGAAGGGGACACTGAAGCTTTCTTT

size: -
D: -
V: TRBV19
J: TRBJ2-3
CDR3: CASRPPRADTQYF
DNA: TGTGCCAGTAGGCCCCCGCGGGCAGATACGCAGTATTTT

size: -
D: -
V: TRBV30
J: TRBJ2-6
CDR3: CAWSQFYGTLSGANVLTF
DNA: TGTGCCTGGAGCCAATTCTACGGGACACTCTCTGGGGCCAACGTCCTGACTTTC

size: -
D: TRBD2
V: TRBV5-5
J: TRBJ2-7
CDR3: CASSLSPSGNEQYF
DNA: TGTGCCAGCAGCTTGAGTCCTAGCGGGAACGAGCAGTACTTC

size: -
D: TRBD1
V: TRBV5-5
J: TRBJ1-5
CDR3: CASTGQGGQPQHF
DNA: TGTGCCAGCACCGGACAGGGAGGTCAGCCCCAGCATTTT

size: once
D: -
V: TRBV6-5
J: TRBJ1-1
CDR3: CATNPGGATNTEAFF
DNA: TGTGCCACCAACCCTGGGGGAGCTACTAACACTGAAGCTTTCTTT

size: -
D: -
V: TRBV10-3
J: TRBJ1-2
CDR3: CAIRVDRNYGYTF
DNA: TGTGCCATCAGGGTTGACAGGAACTATGGCTACACCTTC

size: -
D: -
V: TRBV5-1
J: TRBJ2-1
CDR3: CASSHTSPSYNEQFF
DNA: TGCGCCAGCAGCCACACGAGTCCCTCCTACAATGAGCAGTTCTTC

size: few
D: TRBD2
V: TRBV20-1
J: TRBJ2-7
CDR3: CSASSGLAGGSSYEQYF
DNA: TGCAGTGCTAGTTCGGGACTAGCGGGCGGAAGCTCCTACGAGCAGTACTTC

size: -
D: TRBD2
V: TRBV9
J: TRBJ2-3
CDR3: CASSPGGGWVTDTQYF
DNA: TGTGCCAGCAGCCCCGGGGGAGGGTGGGTGACAGATACGCAGTATTTT

size: -
D: -
V: TRBV6-5
J: TRBJ2-7
CDR3: CASRYLEQYF
DNA: TGTGCCAGCAGGTACCTCGAGCAGTACTTC

size: -
D: -
V: TRBV28
J: TRBJ2-2
CDR3: CASSFSGELFF
DNA: TGTGCCAGCAGTTTCTCCGGGGAGCTGTTTTTT

size: few
D: -
V: TRBV5-1
J: TRBJ2-7
CDR3: CASSLRQGRFYEQYF
DNA: TGCGCCAGCAGCTTAAGACAAGGAAGATTCTACGAGCAGTACTTC

size: -
D: TRBD1
V: TRBV15
J: TRBJ2-7
CDR3: CATSRDRGGVLF
DNA: TGTGCCACCAGCAGGGACAGGGGAGGCGTTTTATTC

size: -
D: TRBD1
V: TRBV28
J: TRBJ1-4
CDR3: CASSSLGQGKPRKLFF
DNA: TGTGCCAGCAGTTCCCTGGGACAGGGGAAACCGAGAAAACTGTTTTTT

size: -
D: -
V: TRBV5-4
J: TRBJ2-5
CDR3: CASSLDGVETETQYF
DNA: TGTGCCAGCAGCTTGGACGGAGTGGAGACAGAGACCCAGTACTTC

size: -
D: -
V: TRBV5-4
J: TRBJ2-5
CDR3: CASSLGRATKETQYF
DNA: TGTGCCAGCAGCTTGGGCCGGGCCACCAAAGAGACCCAGTACTTC

size: -
D: -
V: TRBV6-5
J: TRBJ1-5
CDR3: CASRPDRYSNQPQHF
DNA: TGTGCCAGCAGACCGGACAGATATAGCAATCAGCCCCAGCATTTT

size: -
D: -
V: TRBV6-5
J: TRBJ2-2
CDR3: CASSYSRGVDTGELFF
DNA: TGTGCCAGCAGTTACTCTCGCGGGGTTGACACCGGGGAGCTGTTTTTT

size: -
D: -
V: TRBV18
J: TRBJ2-5
CDR3: CASSPLSGWETQYF
DNA: TGTGCCAGCTCACCCCTATCAGGGTGGGAGACCCAGTACTTC

size: -
D: -
V: TRBV19
J: TRBJ2-2
CDR3: CASSIPNSGATGELFF
DNA: TGTGCCAGTAGTATTCCCAATTCGGGGGCCACCGGGGAGCTGTTTTTT

size: -
D: -
V: TRBV27
J: TRBJ2-1
CDR3: CASSLVGVHEQFF
DNA: TGTGCCAGCAGTTTGGTGGGGGTACATGAGCAGTTCTTC

size: -
D: -
V: TRBV2
J: TRBJ2-3
CDR3: CASSRTDGTDTQYF
DNA: TGTGCCAGCAGTAGAACAGATGGAACAGATACGCAGTATTTT

size: once
D: -
V: TRBV30
J: TRBJ1-3
CDR3: CAGQPAGTFGNTIYF
DNA: TGTGCCGGGCAACCAGCCGGGACTTTCGGAAACACCATATATTTT

size: -
D: -
V: TRBV30
J: TRBJ1-2
CDR3: CAWSVGTYGYTF
DNA: TGTGCCTGGAGTGTAGGCACCTATGGCTACACCTTC

size: once
D: -
V: TRBV12-3/TRBV12-4
J: TRBJ2-7
CDR3: CASTLYEQYF
DNA: TGTGCCAGCACCCTCTACGAGCAGTACTTC

size: -
D: -
V: TRBV2
J: TRBJ2-3
CDR3: CASSPNTVRVPDTQYF
DNA: TGTGCCAGCAGTCCCAACACGGTTCGGGTTCCAGATACGCAGTATTTT